Listed below are T cell receptor beta chains from one sample, sequenced in a study of cytomegalovirus exposure and HLA in healthy donors. Assay: immunoSEQ multiplex PCR; the TCRdb copy retains only in-frame clones and omits some. The sample carries 85,000 to 100,000 clones, 75% to 80% recorded once. The sequencing input was PBMCs. The receptors shown here come from a middle-aged woman in good health and CMV-seronegative. The CDR3 runs from the conserved cysteine through the conserved F or W. The D gene is left open where the match is weak. Rows give clone size only sometimes, using once, few, many, or a class for an expanded clone.

clone size	V gene	J gene	D gene	CDR3 DNA	CDR3 protein
once	TRBV4-1	TRBJ2-5	.	TGCGCCAGCAGCCAAGATCTCCCCCCTCGGGCCCAGTACTTC	CASSQDLPPRAQYF
.	TRBV6-1	TRBJ1-3	TRBD1	TGTGCCAGCAGTGAAGGGACAGGGTTCTCTGGAAACACCATATATTTT	CASSEGTGFSGNTIYF
.	TRBV27	TRBJ2-1	.	TGTGCCAGCAGACTGTCGTTTAGCGGACTATACAATGAGCAGTTCTTC	CASRLSFSGLYNEQFF
.	TRBV4-1	TRBJ2-3	TRBD2	TGCGCCAGCAGCCAAGAAAGAACTAGCGGCCCGGGGAGTGATACGCAGTATTTT	CASSQERTSGPGSDTQYF
.	TRBV6-1	TRBJ2-7	.	TGTGCCAGCAGTGAAGGTTGGTCCGAGCAGTACTTC	CASSEGWSEQYF
.	TRBV15	TRBJ1-5	.	TGTGCCACCGCCAAGGGGTCTCTGGAACCCCAGCATTTT	CATAKGSLEPQHF
.	TRBV10-3	TRBJ2-3	TRBD2	TGTGCCATCAGTGACTTGGGACTAGCGGGGGAAGATACGCAGTATTTT	CAISDLGLAGEDTQYF
.	TRBV6-1	TRBJ2-5	.	TGTGCCACCGAGGACTACGCAGAGACCCAGTACTTC	CATEDYAETQYF
.	TRBV19	TRBJ2-7	TRBD1	TGTGCCAGTAGTCTACAGGGGTCCTACGAGCAGTACTTC	CASSLQGSYEQYF
once	TRBV12-5	TRBJ1-1	.	TGTGCTAGTGCTGGCATAATGAACACTGAAGCTTTCTTT	CASAGIMNTEAFF
.	TRBV5-4	TRBJ1-2	.	TGTGCCAGCAGCAAAGGACGGGATAACTATGGCTACACCTTC	CASSKGRDNYGYTF
.	TRBV7-9	TRBJ2-1	TRBD1	TGTGCCAGCAGCATTCCGGGACAGGGGGTGGACAATGAGCAGTTCTTC	CASSIPGQGVDNEQFF
.	TRBV4-1	TRBJ2-1	TRBD1	TGCGCCAGCAGCCAACCGGGACAGCGGAACTCCTACAATGAGCAGTTCTTC	CASSQPGQRNSYNEQFF
.	TRBV7-2	TRBJ1-5	.	TGTGCCAGCAGCTTAGACAGATCGTATCAGCCCCAGCATTTT	CASSLDRSYQPQHF
.	TRBV4-3	TRBJ2-3	.	TGCGCCAGCAGCCAGTACCCCGGGACACAACTAACGGATACGCAGTATTTT	CASSQYPGTQLTDTQYF
.	TRBV5-1	TRBJ1-1	.	TGCGCCAGCAGCTTGTTAGGGGCGGCTGAAGCTTTCTTT	CASSLLGAAEAFF
.	TRBV7-8	TRBJ1-2	.	TGTGCCAGCAGCATAGGACAGAGCTATGGCTACACCTTC	CASSIGQSYGYTF
.	TRBV9	TRBJ1-6	.	TGTGCCAGCAGCGTAGGACCGCCAGGAGGGAATTCACCCCTCCACTTT	CASSVGPPGGNSPLHF
.	TRBV7-2	TRBJ1-1	.	TGTGCCAGCAGCTTAGCTGGGGGGGCCTACACTGAAGCTTTCTTT	CASSLAGGAYTEAFF
few	TRBV5-1	TRBJ2-3	.	TGCGCCACCGGACGAGGGGGGGGCACAGATACGCAGTATTTT	CATGRGGGTDTQYF
.	TRBV6-6	TRBJ2-5	.	TGTGCCAGCAGCGGGGGAGGGGGGAAGGAGACCCAGTACTTC	CASSGGGGKETQYF
.	TRBV5-4	TRBJ2-7	TRBD1	TGTGCCAGCAGCTGGCAGGGGGCGCAGTCCTACGAGCAGTACTTC	CASSWQGAQSYEQYF
.	TRBV6-1	TRBJ1-1	.	TGTGCCAGCAGTCGACACGGCACTGAAGCTTTCTTT	CASSRHGTEAFF
few	TRBV10-3	TRBJ2-1	TRBD2	TGTGCCATCAGGCCCACTAGCGCCCTACAGGATGAGCAGTTCTTC	CAIRPTSALQDEQFF
.	TRBV7-2	TRBJ2-7	TRBD1	TGTGCCAGCAGCAATCGACAGGGCTACGAGCAGTACTTC	CASSNRQGYEQYF
.	TRBV9	TRBJ2-7	.	TGTGCCAGCAGCCCAGGAGGGTTCGAGCAGTACTTC	CASSPGGFEQYF
.	TRBV7-2	TRBJ2-5	TRBD1	TGTGCCAGCAGTCGAATCCGGGACAGGGGAGTCCAAGAGACCCAGTACTTC	CASSRIRDRGVQETQYF
.	TRBV6-5	TRBJ2-1	TRBD2	TGTGCCAGCAACCGTCCGGGGGGGAATGAGCAGTTCTTC	CASNRPGGNEQFF
.	TRBV6-6	TRBJ2-7	.	TGTGCCAGCAGTCCAGGGGTCGAGCAGTACTTC	CASSPGVEQYF
.	TRBV4-1	TRBJ1-5	.	TGCGCCAGCAGCCCTGAAAATAGACAGCCCCAGCATTTT	CASSPENRQPQHF
.	TRBV6-1	TRBJ1-4	.	TGTGCCAGCAGTAGATGGGGAGGATCTAATGAAAAACTGTTTTTT	CASSRWGGSNEKLFF
.	TRBV6-5	TRBJ2-7	.	TGTGCCAGCAGAAACCAGGGGATCGGGCTATACGAGCAGTACTTC	CASRNQGIGLYEQYF
.	TRBV7-8	TRBJ2-7	TRBD1	TGTGCCAGCAGTTACCGGACAGGCCCGAGCTCCTACGAGCAGTACTTC	CASSYRTGPSSYEQYF
few	TRBV25-1	TRBJ1-4	TRBD1	TGTGCCAGCATCGACAGGGTTAATGAAAAACTGTTTTTT	CASIDRVNEKLFF
.	TRBV7-3	TRBJ1-5	.	TGTGCCAGCAGCTTTACACCGCCGGGGGGTAATCAGCCCCAGCATTTT	CASSFTPPGGNQPQHF
.	TRBV6-5	TRBJ2-7	TRBD1	TGTGCCAGCAGTAGGACAGGGTCCTACGAGCAGTACTTC	CASSRTGSYEQYF
.	TRBV4-1	TRBJ2-5	TRBD2	TGCGCCAGCAGCCTGTCCGGGACTAGCGGGGGGCAGGTCAGGGAGACCCAGTACTTC	CASSLSGTSGGQVRETQYF
.	TRBV10-3	TRBJ2-7	TRBD1	TGTGCCATCAGTGGCCCCGGGACAGCCTACGAGCAGTACTTC	CAISGPGTAYEQYF
.	TRBV4-2	TRBJ2-2	TRBD1	TGTGCCAGCAGCCAAGACGGGACAGGGAGCACCGGGGAGCTGTTTTTT	CASSQDGTGSTGELFF
.	TRBV5-1	TRBJ2-7	TRBD1	TGCGCCAGCAGCTTGACCCGGGACAGAGGCTACGAGCAGTACTTC	CASSLTRDRGYEQYF
few	TRBV18	TRBJ2-2	.	TGTGCCAGCTCACCCCAGTCGGGAAGATCGAACACCGGGGAGCTGTTTTTT	CASSPQSGRSNTGELFF
many	TRBV6-5	TRBJ2-3	TRBD2	TGTGCCAGCAGTTACATGGCGGGGGAGAGGGATACGCAGTATTTT	CASSYMAGERDTQYF
.	TRBV7-6	TRBJ1-6	.	TGTGCCAGCAGCCCAACCCCCCCGGGGTCGGTTTCACCCCTCCACTTT	CASSPTPPGSVSPLHF
once	TRBV5-1	TRBJ2-7	TRBD2	TGCGCCAGCAGAGATAGCGGGGGCCTTTCCTACGAGCAGTACTTC	CASRDSGGLSYEQYF
.	TRBV10-3	TRBJ1-4	.	TGTGCCATCAGCCAGGGTTCTGGTGAAAAACTGTTTTTT	CAISQGSGEKLFF
.	TRBV30	TRBJ1-3	.	TGTGCCTGGAGTGTACTGGAGGGAAACACCATATATTTT	CAWSVLEGNTIYF
few	TRBV7-9	TRBJ2-1	TRBD1	TGCGCCAGCAGCCAGGAAGGACAGGGAACCTACAATGAGCAGTTCTTC	CASSQEGQGTYNEQFF
.	TRBV6-5	TRBJ2-7	TRBD1	TGTGCCAGCAGTTCCGGGACAGGGGGCTTTAACGAGCAGTACTTC	CASSSGTGGFNEQYF
.	TRBV5-6	TRBJ1-5	TRBD1	TGTGCCAGCAGCTCAAGAACGGGACAGACTAGCAATCAGCCCCAGCATTTT	CASSSRTGQTSNQPQHF
.	TRBV19	TRBJ1-1	TRBD1	TGTGCCAGTAGCCCCCTCAAGGGGGCTGGGAGCACTGAAGCTTTCTTT	CASSPLKGAGSTEAFF
.	TRBV6-5	TRBJ2-1	.	TGTGCCAGCAGTTCGGTCCAGGCGACACGGCTGGGTGAGCAGTTCTTC	CASSSVQATRLGEQFF
.	TRBV29-1	TRBJ2-7	.	TGCAGCGTTGAAGAGAGCCGCTACGAGCAGTACTTC	CSVEESRYEQYF
.	TRBV4-1	TRBJ2-3	TRBD1	TGCGCCAGCAGCCTATATATACCGGGACAGGGGAGCACAGATACGCAGTATTTT	CASSLYIPGQGSTDTQYF
.	TRBV5-4	TRBJ1-1	TRBD1	TGTGCCAGCAGCGCGGACAGGGGGCGACGCACTGAAGCTTTCTTT	CASSADRGRRTEAFF
.	TRBV9	TRBJ1-2	TRBD1	TGTGCCAGCAGCGTAACTCCCGGGGCCGGGACAGGGCCGTCCACCTATGGCTACACCTTC	CASSVTPGAGTGPSTYGYTF
.	TRBV27	TRBJ1-5	TRBD1	TGTGCCAGCAGTTTAACAGGGGGGCAGCCCCAGCATTTT	CASSLTGGQPQHF
.	TRBV7-9	TRBJ1-4	TRBD1	TGTGCCAGCAGCTCCCGGGACAGGGGCAAGGCTAATGAAAAACTGTTTTTT	CASSSRDRGKANEKLFF
.	TRBV5-1	TRBJ1-5	.	TGCGCCAGCAGCGCGGACAGTCTGGATCAGCCCCAGCATTTT	CASSADSLDQPQHF
few	TRBV5-1	TRBJ1-1	.	TGCGCCAGCAGCAGACGCAGGGATACCACTGAAGCTTTCTTT	CASSRRRDTTEAFF